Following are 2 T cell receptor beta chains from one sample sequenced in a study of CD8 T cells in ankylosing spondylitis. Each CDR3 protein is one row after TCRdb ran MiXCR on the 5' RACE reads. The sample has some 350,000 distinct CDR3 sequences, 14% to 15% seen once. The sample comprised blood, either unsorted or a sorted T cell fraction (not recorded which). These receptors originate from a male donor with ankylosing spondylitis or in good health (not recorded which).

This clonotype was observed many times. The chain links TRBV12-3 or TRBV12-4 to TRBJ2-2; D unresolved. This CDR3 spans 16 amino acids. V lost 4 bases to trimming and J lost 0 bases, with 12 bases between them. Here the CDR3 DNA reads TGTGCCAGCAGTTCGATTTGGAACGCGAACACCGGGGAGCTGTTTTTT. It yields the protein CASSSIWNANTGELFF.

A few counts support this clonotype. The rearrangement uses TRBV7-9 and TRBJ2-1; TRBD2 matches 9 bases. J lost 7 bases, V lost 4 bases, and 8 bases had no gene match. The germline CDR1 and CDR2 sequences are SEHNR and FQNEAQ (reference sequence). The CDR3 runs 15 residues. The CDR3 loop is CASSSTSGPWNEQFF. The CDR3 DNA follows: TGTGCCAGCAGCTCGACTAGCGGCCCTTGGAATGAGCAGTTCTTC.